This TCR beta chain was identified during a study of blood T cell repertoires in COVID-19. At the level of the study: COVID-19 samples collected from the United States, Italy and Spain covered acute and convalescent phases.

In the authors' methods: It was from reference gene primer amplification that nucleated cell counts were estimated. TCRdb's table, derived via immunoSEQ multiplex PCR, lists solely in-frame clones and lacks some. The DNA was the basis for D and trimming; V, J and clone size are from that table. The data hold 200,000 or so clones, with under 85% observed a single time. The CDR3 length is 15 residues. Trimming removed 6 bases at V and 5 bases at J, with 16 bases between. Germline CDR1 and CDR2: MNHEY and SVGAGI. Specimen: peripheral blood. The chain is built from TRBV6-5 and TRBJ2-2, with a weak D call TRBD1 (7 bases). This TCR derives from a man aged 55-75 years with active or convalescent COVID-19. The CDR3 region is CASRVAGQITGELFF. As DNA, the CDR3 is TGTGCCAGCAGGGTGGCGGGACAGATTACCGGGGAGCTGTTTTTT.